These T cell receptor beta chains were read from a single sample in a study of immune evolution from preneoplasia to lung adenocarcinoma. Repertoires were generated with immunoSEQ multiplex PCR, while TCRdb's copy carries only in-frame clones and drops some. Seen here are 8,500 to 10,000 clones, roughly four fifths observed once, and the top ten hold 2.9%. The sample taken for sequencing was FFPE lung adenocarcinoma in situ tissue. Receptors were obtained from a person aged 65 to 79 with lung adenocarcinoma. Each CDR3 is given with its conserved first and last residue. The D gene is left open where the match is weak. Rows give clone size only sometimes, using once, few, many, or a class for an expanded clone.

TRBD2	TRBJ2-1	.	TRBV4-2	CASSHTSGSWNEQFF	TGTGCCAGCAGCCATACTAGCGGGAGTTGGAATGAGCAGTTCTTC
.	TRBJ2-6	once	TRBV5-1	CASSQTITASGANVLTF	TGCGCCAGCAGCCAGACAATAACAGCCTCTGGGGCCAACGTCCTGACTTTC
.	TRBJ1-3	.	TRBV5-6	CASSLGLGGPGNTIYF	TGTGCCAGCAGCTTGGGATTGGGGGGGCCTGGAAACACCATATATTTT
.	TRBJ1-1	.	TRBV11-3	CASSLGGLRATEAFF	TGTGCCAGCAGCTTAGGAGGGTTAAGAGCCACTGAAGCTTTCTTT
.	TRBJ1-1	.	TRBV19	CASSREGLDTEAFF	TGTGCCAGTAGTAGGGAGGGTTTGGACACTGAAGCTTTCTTT
TRBD1	TRBJ2-3	.	TRBV5-1	CASSGRTGGILDTQYF	TGCGCCAGCAGCGGACGGACAGGGGGAATCTTAGATACGCAGTATTTT
.	TRBJ2-3	.	TRBV5-6	CASSWPHWTEVTDTQYF	TGTGCCAGCAGCTGGCCCCATTGGACAGAGGTCACAGATACGCAGTATTTT
TRBD1	TRBJ1-2	.	TRBV10-3	CAISDPQGAYGYTF	TGTGCCATCAGTGACCCTCAGGGGGCCTATGGCTACACCTTC
TRBD1	TRBJ1-1	.	TRBV18	CASSPTGGTEAFF	TGTGCCAGCTCACCGACAGGGGGCACTGAAGCTTTCTTT
.	TRBJ1-3	.	TRBV5-6	CASSFINSGNTIYF	TGTGCCAGCAGCTTTATCAACTCTGGAAACACCATATATTTT
.	TRBJ1-2	.	TRBV15	CATSRGGEIHGYTF	TGTGCCACCAGCAGAGGGGGGGAAATCCACGGCTACACCTTC
.	TRBJ1-2	few	TRBV7-2	CASSQANYGYTF	TGTGCCAGCAGCCAGGCTAACTATGGCTACACCTTC